This TCR beta chain was obtained from a study of CXCR3-negative and CXCR3-positive naive CD8 T cells (dated by TCRdb to the late 2010s). Regarding the research as a whole: In total, roughly 140 million TRB reads were obtained, corresponding to roughly 1.5 +/- 0.3 million reads per library. Naive subsets from about five donors and memory cells from 3 donors were included in the TRBV-TRBJ cluster analysis. Diversity and physicochemical repertoire analyses covered over 10 donors pooled from two independent experiments.

For every CD8+ T cell subset, approximately 300,000 cells were flow-sorted straight into RLT lysis buffer, and each subset was sorted in triplicate. Naive CD8+ T cells were defined stringently as CD45RO-CCR7+CD27+CD95- to exclude memory contaminants. Using standard density gradient centrifugation, peripheral blood mononuclear cells were isolated from buffy coats. Naive CXCR3-negative and CXCR3-positive CD8+ T cells were flow-sorted on a FACSAria III. Total RNA was extracted from sorted cells using an RNeasy Mini Kit. As regards this clonotype: There is no known antigen for this receptor.

Spanning cysteine to phenylalanine, the CDR3 consists of 15 amino acids. The DNA is unrecorded. The CDR1 and CDR2 encoded by the germline V gene (reference sequence) are DFQATT and SNEGSKA. General study outcomes and caveats: Comparably high repertoire diversity was found in both naive subsets, whereas much lower repertoire diversity was found in memory CD8+ T cells. TRB CDR3s from CXCR3-positive naive cells showed higher hydrophobicity (lower Kidera factor 4), lower energy, and higher strength and volume indices than CXCR3-negative naive cells. Freshly isolated PBMCs were used for most assays because CXCR3 expression partially decreased after cryopreservation. Surface CD5, linked to self-reactivity in mice, was comparable between naive subsets; TCR interaction strength was therefore also inferred from TRB CDR3 physicochemical properties. Similar TRBV-TRBJ usage was shown by naive CXCR3-negative and CXCR3-positive cells from the same donor, whereas distinct patterns were shown by memory cells.

This sample was sequenced with a NextSeq 550. The Human TCR Profiling Kit (MiLaboratory) was used to make UMI-labeled 5' RACE TRB cDNA libraries. cDNA synthesis used the entire amount of extracted RNA, and PCR amplification then used the entire amount of cDNA produced. The libraries were made side by side, with each library going through the same number of PCR cycles. Concerning the study's data processing: MIGEC and MiXCR extracted about 48,000 +/- 9,800 unique UMI-labeled TRB cDNA molecules per library, requiring at least two reads per UMI. Each library averaged about 38,000 +/- 11,000 functional in-frame TRB CDR3 nucleotide clonotypes without stop codons. After downsampling to 5000 UMI-labeled TRB molecules per sample, diversity metrics such as normalized Shannon-Wiener and Chao1 were calculated in VDJtools. Clonotype-size-weighted physicochemical properties of the central five CDR3 residues (interaction energy, strength, volume and Kidera factor 4) were computed in VDJtools. Through TCRdb reprocessing, the reads give one entry per CDR3 protein sequence; DNA is omitted. The authors' filters were not applied to this entry. This sample's records show approximately 100,000 distinct CDR3 sequences. The top ten clonotypes cover approximately 1.5% of the sample.

The origin of this receptor is a human donor in good health. Some clones in this sample may be carry-over from other donors' samples. The source material was naive CXCR3- CD8+ T cells from blood. The cell subset or site label here, explained by the study, means: CD45RO-CCR7+CD27+CD95- naive CD8+ T cells lacking CXCR3 (TNR3-). The V gene is TRBV20-1 and the J gene is TRBJ2-3; TCRdb's assignment of TRBD2 cannot be checked, as there is no DNA. The CDR3 region: CSARGLAGITDTQYF.